This T cell receptor (beta chain) is drawn from a study of OX40 agonist ivuxolimab in advanced cancers. Here immunoSEQ multiplex PCR was the method, and the copy in TCRdb shows in-frame clones only, minus some. The sample lists 130,000 or so clones; 90% were seen once. A remark on this clone: As yet, its antigen is unknown.

The study sampled blood at baseline, cycle 4 day 1, and cycle 7 day 1. General study points: Averaged across samples, CD8+ T cells carried more expanded clones than CD4+ did. The specificity for antigen of the expanded peripheral T cells was not determined.

Trimming removed 1 base from V and 2 bases from J; junction bases left unmatched: 2. Germline values: CDR1 LNHDA, CDR2 SQIVND (reference sequence). There are 14 residues in the CDR3. The V and J genes are TRBV19 and TRBJ2-7; TRBD1 aligns across 7 bases. The sample was CD4+ or CD8+ T cells sorted from blood, taken in a trial of the OX40 agonist ivuxolimab. This TCR derives from an adult with an advanced solid tumor such as melanoma, head and neck, liver or kidney cancer. CDR3 coding DNA: TGTGCCAGTAGTATAGGACAGGGTGCCTACGAGCAGTACTTC. Encoded protein: CASSIGQGAYEQYF.